These T cell receptor beta chains were read from a single sample in a study of tumor-infiltrating lymphocytes in primary liver carcinoma. TCRdb re-derived calls from the multiplex PCR reads in MiXCR, one entry per CDR3 protein. The sample includes approximately 330,000 distinct CDR3 sequences, about two thirds of them seen just once. Sequences were obtained from peripheral blood. The receptors shown here come from a man between 40 and 49 years old with primary liver carcinoma and hepatitis B virus infection. CDR3s include the opening cysteine and the closing phenylalanine or tryptophan. The D gene is left open where the match is weak. Size is omitted from some rows. Given values are once, few, many or a class for expanded clones.

TRBV5-6	TRBJ1-2	-	-	CASSLYRINYGYTF	TGTGCCAGCAGCTTGTACAGGATTAACTATGGCTACACCTTC
TRBV11-2	TRBJ2-7	-	-	CDSSSAPGQYEQYF	TGTGACAGCAGCTCAGCCCCGGGGCAGTACGAGCAGTACTTC
TRBV11-2	TRBJ2-7	-	many	CASSLYVEPLEQYF	TGTGCCAGCAGCTTATACGTTGAGCCCCTCGAGCAGTACTTC
TRBV6-5	TRBJ2-7	-	-	CAGSYTQSSYEQYF	TGTGCCGGCAGTTACACACAGAGCTCCTATGAGCAGTACTTC
TRBV10-2	TRBJ1-2	-	many	CASSEDSYGYTF	TGCGCCAGCAGTGAGGACAGCTATGGCTACACCTTC
TRBV9	TRBJ2-3	TRBD1	-	CASSVRTGLGTDTQYF	TGTGCCAGCAGCGTTAGGACAGGGCTGGGCACAGATACGCAGTATTTT
TRBV7-9	TRBJ2-3	TRBD2	-	CVSGSSGPGTDTQYF	TGTGTCAGCGGGAGTAGCGGACCTGGTACAGATACGCAGTATTTT
TRBV6-5	TRBJ2-7	TRBD1	many	CASSYSIAGQGAREQYF	TGTGCCAGCAGTTACTCGATAGCGGGACAGGGGGCGAGAGAGCAGTACTTC
TRBV28	TRBJ2-7	TRBD2	few	CASSFPRGLAASYEQYF	TGTGCCAGCAGTTTTCCTCGCGGACTAGCGGCCTCCTACGAGCAGTACTTC
TRBV11-2	TRBJ2-1	-	-	CASSNHGNEQFF	TGTGCCAGCAGCAATCACGGCAATGAGCAATTCTTC
TRBV12-3/TRBV12-4	TRBJ2-5	TRBD2	-	CASGFTSGILQGETQYF	TGTGCCAGCGGTTTCACTAGCGGGATTCTTCAGGGGGAGACCCAGTACTTC
TRBV13	TRBJ1-1	-	few	CASSPGGDTEAFF	TGTGCCAGCAGCCCGGGAGGGGACACTGAAGCTTTCTTT
TRBV6-1	TRBJ2-3	TRBD2	many	CASHATSAGTDTQYF	TGTGCCAGCCATGCGACTAGCGCGGGCACAGATACGCAGTATTTT
TRBV11-2	TRBJ2-7	-	-	CASSFATRLTNYEQYF	TGTGCCAGCAGCTTTGCCACAAGGTTAACAAACTACGAGCAGTACTTT
TRBV6-6	TRBJ2-1	TRBD2	many	CASSYTRTSKYEQFF	TGTGCCAGCAGTTACACCAGGACTAGCAAGTATGAGCAGTTCTTC
TRBV11-1	TRBJ2-5	TRBD2	-	CASSFRLAIQETLYF	TGTGCCAGCAGCTTTAGACTAGCGATTCAAGAGACCCTGTACTTC
TRBV11-2	TRBJ1-4	-	once	CASSLEHGAREELFF	TGTGCCAGCAGTCTCGAACATGGGGCAAGGGAAGAGCTGTTTTTT
TRBV18	TRBJ2-3	TRBD2	-	CASSPGNSGRGTDTQYF	TGTGCCAGCTCACCAGGTAACAGCGGGAGAGGCACAGATACGCAGTATTTT
TRBV1	TRBJ2-7	-	-	CTSSPTSGSYPYEQYF	TGCACCAGCAGCCCCACTAGCGGGTCGTATCCCTACGAGCAGTACTTC
TRBV11-2	TRBJ2-1	TRBD2	-	CASSKGLAGGETQFF	TGTGCCAGCAGCAAGGGACTAGCGGGAGGCGAGACCCAGTTCTTC
TRBV4-2	TRBJ2-4	-	few	CASSQDSKNIQYF	TGTGCCAGCAGCCAAGATAGTAAAAACATTCAGTACTTC
TRBV25-1	TRBJ1-2	TRBD1	-	CASSWGTGYFGYTF	TGTGCCAGCAGTTGGGGGACAGGGTATTTTGGCTACACCTTC
TRBV12-3/TRBV12-4	TRBJ1-1	-	many	CASTEARIQTEAFF	TGTGCCAGCACCGAGGCCCGGATTCAAACTGAAGCTTTCTTT
TRBV4-3	TRBJ2-2	-	-	CAGSQDWAGELFF	TGCGCCGGCAGCCAAGATTGGGCAGGGGAGCTGTTTTTT
TRBV6-2/TRBV6-3	TRBJ2-3	-	many	CASSPRLGADTQYF	TGTGCCAGCAGCCCGAGACTAGGGGCAGATACGCAGTATTTT
TRBV11-1	TRBJ1-1	TRBD1	-	CTSSPRQGRNTAAFF	TGTACCAGCAGCCCGCGACAGGGTCGGAACACTGCAGCTTTCTTT
TRBV29-1	TRBJ1-4	-	many	CSVAGAEKLFF	TGCAGCGTTGCGGGGGCCGAAAAACTGTTTTTT
TRBV11-2	TRBJ2-3	-	few	CASSLVEGDLNTQYF	TGTGCCAGCAGCTTAGTCGAGGGGGATTTAAATACGCAGTATTTT
TRBV29-1	TRBJ2-1	-	-	CSVSDSYNGQFF	TGCAGCGTTAGTGACAGCTACAATGGGCAGTTCTTC
TRBV5-1	TRBJ2-2	-	few	CASSHSITGELFF	TGCGCCAGCAGCCACAGTATCACCGGGGAGCTGTTTTTT
TRBV7-9	TRBJ1-5	-	-	CPSSDRNQPQHF	TGTCCCAGCAGCGACCGTAATCAGCCCCAGCATTTT
TRBV6-5	TRBJ1-5	-	many	CASSLDIGRGQPQHF	TGTGCCAGCAGCCTGGACATCGGAAGAGGTCAGCCCCAGCATTTT